This T cell receptor (beta chain) was profiled in a study of Ad26.COV2.S vaccination and SARS-CoV-2 variants. General study results and limits: Ad26.COV2.S recipients had broader spike-specific TCRs (P = 0.0014).

This table comes from immunoSEQ multiplex PCR, and its TCRdb copy is limited to in-frame clones, with some not included. There are about 330,000 clones in the sample; about 90% occur only once, and 4.5% to 5.5% lies in the top ten. Turning to this clone: Its antigen is unidentified.

This sample's treatment: roughly 20 received Ad26.COV2.S at low or high dose, single or two shots; five or six received placebo; per-sample allocation not given. On day 63 after the first injection, vaccine and placebo recipients gave samples. This receptor was taken from a person aged 18-60 years who received the Ad26.COV2.S COVID-19 vaccine or a placebo. This sample comprised peripheral blood, obtained in a trial of Ad26.COV2.S vaccine versus placebo.

CDR3 sequence: CASSYSGTGTEAFF. The CDR3 nucleotides are TGTGCCAGCAGTTACTCGGGAACCGGCACTGAAGCTTTCTTT. The chain employs TRBV6-2 or TRBV6-3 and TRBJ1-1; D gene unclear. The germline CDR1 and CDR2 sequences are MNHEY and SVGEGT. The germline V and J ends were trimmed by 0 bases and 4 bases, with 9 bases remaining between them. The CDR3 is 14 residues long.